This TCR beta chain comes out of a study of blood T cell repertoires in COVID-19. Overall study context: Material from acute and convalescent COVID-19 was sourced from the United States, Italy and Spain.

This CDR3 contains 14 residues. In germline, CDR1 is GTSNPN, CDR2 SVGIG (reference sequence). V lost 2 bases and J 0 bases, leaving 10 bases between the germline ends. The assay was immunoSEQ multiplex PCR, and TCRdb's table has in-frame clones only and misses some. The sample holds approximately 140,000 clones, around nine tenths seen once. This clonotype was obtained from a man over 45 with active or convalescent COVID-19. The chain employs TRBV30 and TRBJ1-2; TRBD1 might be the D (6 bases). The sequenced sample was peripheral blood. The CDR3 DNA reads as TGTGCCTGGAGTCGCAGGGGTCCTAACTATGGCTACACCTTC. Translation: CAWSRRGPNYGYTF.